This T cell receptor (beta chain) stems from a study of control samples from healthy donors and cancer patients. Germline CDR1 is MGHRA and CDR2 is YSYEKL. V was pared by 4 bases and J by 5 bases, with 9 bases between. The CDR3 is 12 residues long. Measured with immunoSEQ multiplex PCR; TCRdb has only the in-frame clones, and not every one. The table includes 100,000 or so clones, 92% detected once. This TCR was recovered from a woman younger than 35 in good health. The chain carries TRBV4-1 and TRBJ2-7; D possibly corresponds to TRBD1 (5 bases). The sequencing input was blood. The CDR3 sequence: CASSRAGNEQYF. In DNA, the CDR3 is TGCGCCAGCAGCCGCGCAGGGAACGAGCAGTACTTC.